This T cell receptor beta chain was observed in a study of control samples from healthy donors and cancer patients. Libraries were prepared by immunoSEQ multiplex PCR; TCRdb keeps only in-frame clonotypes and omits some of them. The repertoire holds approximately 89,000 clones, with roughly 86% as singletons. The sample holds a few counts of this clone. Germline CDR1 is MNHEY and CDR2 is SMNVEV (reference sequence). Trimming took off 8 bases at V and 2 bases at J, with 9 bases between the two ends. This CDR3 contains 12 residues. The gene calls are TRBV27 and TRBJ1-2, with D unresolved. The source of this sequence is a man aged 25-45 years in good health. Sequencing was carried out using blood. CDR3 sequence reads: CASSKANYGYTF. The CDR3 DNA reads as TGTGCCAGCTCCAAGGCGAACTATGGCTACACCTTC.